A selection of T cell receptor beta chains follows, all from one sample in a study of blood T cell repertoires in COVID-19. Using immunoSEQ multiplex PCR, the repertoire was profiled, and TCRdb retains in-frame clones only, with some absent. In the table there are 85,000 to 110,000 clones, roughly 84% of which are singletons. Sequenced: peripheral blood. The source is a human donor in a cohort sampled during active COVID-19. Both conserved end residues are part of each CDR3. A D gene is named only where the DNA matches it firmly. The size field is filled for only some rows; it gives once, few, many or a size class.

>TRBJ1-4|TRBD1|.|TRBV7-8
CASSLGTGYEKLFF
TGTGCCAGCAGCTTGGGGACAGGATATGAAAAACTGTTTTTT
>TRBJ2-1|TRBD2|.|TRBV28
CATAHLREAQNNEQFF
TGTGCCACCGCCCACCTGCGGGAGGCCCAAAACAATGAGCAGTTCTTC
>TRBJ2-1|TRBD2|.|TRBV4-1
CASSQEGLAGIGEQFF
TGCGCCAGCAGCCAAGAAGGACTAGCGGGGATAGGGGAGCAGTTCTTC
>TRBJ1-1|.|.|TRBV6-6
CASSYEGNTEAFF
TGTGCCAGCAGTTACGAGGGAAACACTGAAGCTTTCTTT
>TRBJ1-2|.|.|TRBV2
CASSEVAENYGYTF
TGTGCCAGCAGTGAAGTGGCGGAGAACTATGGCTACACCTTC
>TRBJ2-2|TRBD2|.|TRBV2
CASSEEGLAGGTYTGELFF
TGTGCCAGCAGTGAAGAGGGACTAGCGGGAGGGACATACACCGGGGAGCTGTTTTTT
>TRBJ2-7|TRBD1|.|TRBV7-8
CASSERTGGLYEQYF
TGTGCCAGCAGCGAAAGGACAGGGGGCCTCTACGAGCAGTACTTC
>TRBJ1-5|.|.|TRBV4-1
CASSQGTENSNQPQHF
TGCGCCAGCAGCCAAGGGACTGAAAATAGCAATCAGCCCCAGCATTTT
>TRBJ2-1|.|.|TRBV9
CASGAGDYYNEQFF
TGTGCCAGCGGGGCAGGGGACTACTACAATGAGCAGTTCTTC
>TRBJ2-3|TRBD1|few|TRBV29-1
CSVEGQGHTDTQYF
TGCAGCGTTGAGGGACAGGGCCACACAGATACGCAGTATTTT
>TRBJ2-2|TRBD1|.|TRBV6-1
CASSDPGQGAGELFF
TGTGCCAGCAGTGATCCGGGACAGGGGGCCGGGGAGCTGTTTTTT
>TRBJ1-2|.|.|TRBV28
CASSLLDRPTNYGYTF
TGTGCCAGCAGTTTATTAGACAGACCAACTAACTATGGCTACACCTTC
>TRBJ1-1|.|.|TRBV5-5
CASSFRGGNTEAFF
TGTGCCAGCAGCTTTCGGGGGGGAAACACTGAAGCTTTCTTT
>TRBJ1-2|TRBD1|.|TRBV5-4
CASSPGQGAGGYTF
TGTGCCAGCAGCCCGGGACAGGGGGCGGGAGGCTACACCTTC
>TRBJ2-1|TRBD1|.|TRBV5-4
CASSPGQGDYNEQFF
TGTGCCAGCAGCCCAGGGCAGGGGGACTACAATGAGCAGTTCTTC
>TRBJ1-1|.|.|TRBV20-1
CSVGRASEAFF
TGCAGTGTTGGCAGGGCCTCTGAAGCTTTCTTT
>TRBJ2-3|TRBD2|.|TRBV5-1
CASSLEGHAGGTDTQYF
TGCGCCAGCAGCTTGGAAGGGCATGCGGGGGGCACAGATACGCAGTATTTT
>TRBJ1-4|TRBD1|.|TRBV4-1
CASSQQQGTNEKLFF
TGCGCCAGCAGCCAGCAACAGGGGACTAATGAAAAACTGTTTTTT
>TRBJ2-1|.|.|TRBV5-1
CASSLAVVATDYNEQFF
TGCGCCAGCAGCTTGGCGGTCGTAGCGACCGACTACAATGAGCAGTTCTTC
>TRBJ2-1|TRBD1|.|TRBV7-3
CASSPGQGAVDEQFF
TGTGCCAGCAGCCCCGGACAGGGGGCGGTGGATGAGCAGTTCTTC
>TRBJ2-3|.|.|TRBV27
CASSLARLTDTQYF
TGTGCCAGCAGTTTAGCTCGACTCACAGATACGCAGTATTTT
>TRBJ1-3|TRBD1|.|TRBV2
CASRGQTGNTIYF
TGTGCCAGCAGGGGACAGACTGGAAACACCATATATTTT
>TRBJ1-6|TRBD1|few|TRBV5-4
CASSQGGYNSPLHF
TGTGCCAGTTCACAGGGGGGCTATAATTCACCCCTCCACTTT
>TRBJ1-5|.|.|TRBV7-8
CASSPAKDWPNQPQHF
TGTGCCAGCAGCCCAGCCAAGGACTGGCCGAATCAGCCCCAGCATTTT
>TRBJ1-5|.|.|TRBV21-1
CASSKETGYSNQPQHF
TGTGCCAGCAGCAAGGAGACAGGCTATAGCAATCAGCCCCAGCATTTT
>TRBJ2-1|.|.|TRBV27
CASSLMEGGEQFF
TGTGCCAGCAGTTTAATGGAGGGCGGTGAGCAGTTCTTC
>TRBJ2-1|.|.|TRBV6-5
CASSYSGGWNEQFF
TGTGCCAGCAGTTACTCTGGCGGGTGGAATGAGCAGTTCTTC
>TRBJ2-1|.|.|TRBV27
CASSFAAEYYNEQFF
TGTGCCAGCAGTTTTGCGGCAGAGTACTACAATGAGCAGTTCTTC
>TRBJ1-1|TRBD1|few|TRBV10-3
CAISETGANTEAFF
TGTGCCATCAGTGAGACAGGGGCCAACACTGAAGCTTTCTTT
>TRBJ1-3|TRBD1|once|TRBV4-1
CASSPRTGVLENTIYF
TGCGCCAGCAGCCCCCGGACAGGGGTCCTGGAAAACACCATATATTTT
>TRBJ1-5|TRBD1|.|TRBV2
CASYPDRIDYSNQPQHF
TGTGCCAGCTACCCGGACAGGATTGATTATAGCAATCAGCCCCAGCATTTT
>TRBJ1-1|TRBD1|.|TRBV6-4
CASNGRGQTEAFF
TGTGCCAGCAATGGCAGGGGGCAAACTGAAGCTTTCTTT
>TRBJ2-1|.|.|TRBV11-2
CASSSPSDRSNEQFF
TGTGCCAGCAGCTCGCCGTCTGACAGGTCCAATGAGCAGTTCTTC
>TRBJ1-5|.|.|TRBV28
CASSTPQTAGANQPQHF
TGTGCCAGCAGTACCCCCCAAACCGCAGGGGCCAATCAGCCCCAGCATTTT
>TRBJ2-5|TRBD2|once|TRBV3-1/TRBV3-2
CASSHGRADPTKETQYF
TGTGCCAGCAGCCACGGGAGGGCAGACCCAACAAAAGAGACCCAGTACTTC
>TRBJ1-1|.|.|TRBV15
CATSRDSQRNTEAFF
TGTGCCACCAGCAGAGATAGTCAGCGAAACACTGAAGCTTTCTTT
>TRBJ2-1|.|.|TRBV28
CASSLGEYNEQFF
TGTGCCAGCAGTTTAGGAGAGTACAATGAGCAGTTCTTC
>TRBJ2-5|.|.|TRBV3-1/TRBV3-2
CASSQENGEETQYF
TGTGCCAGCAGCCAAGAGAACGGTGAAGAGACCCAGTACTTC
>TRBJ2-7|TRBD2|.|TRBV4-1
CASSHQESLAEEQYF
TGCGCCAGCAGCCACCAAGAGTCTCTAGCGGAAGAGCAGTACTTC
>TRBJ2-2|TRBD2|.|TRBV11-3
CASSPTGTSWELFF
TGTGCCAGCAGCCCCACAGGGACTAGCTGGGAGCTGTTTTTT
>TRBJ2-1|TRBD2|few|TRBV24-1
CATSDFKLGGSYNEQFF
TGTGCCACCAGTGATTTTAAGCTCGGGGGGTCCTACAATGAGCAGTTCTTC
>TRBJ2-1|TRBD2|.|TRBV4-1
CASSQALAGDEQFF
TGCGCCAGCAGCCAAGCTCTAGCGGGGGATGAGCAGTTCTTC
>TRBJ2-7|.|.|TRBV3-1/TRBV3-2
CASSQIGLDITPYEQYF
TGTGCCAGCAGCCAAATCGGATTGGACATAACACCCTACGAGCAGTACTTC
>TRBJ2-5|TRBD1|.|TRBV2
CASSLQGLEETQYF
TGTGCCAGCAGTCTACAGGGGCTGGAGGAGACCCAGTACTTC
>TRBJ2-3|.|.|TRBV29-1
CSVEGRGPTDTQYF
TGCAGCGTTGAAGGGAGGGGGCCCACAGATACGCAGTATTTT
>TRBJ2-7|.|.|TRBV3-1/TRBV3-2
CASSQKPGHQGYEQYF
TGTGCCAGCAGCCAAAAACCGGGACACCAAGGCTACGAGCAGTACTTC
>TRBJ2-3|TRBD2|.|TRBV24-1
CATSDNRGGGASTDTQYF
TGTGCCACCAGTGATAACCGGGGGGGAGGGGCATCCACAGATACGCAGTATTTT
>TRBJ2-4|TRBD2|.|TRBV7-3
CASSLAGGWGNIQYF
TGTGCCAGCAGCTTAGCGGGAGGGTGGGGAAACATTCAGTACTTC
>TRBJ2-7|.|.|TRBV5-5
CASSGAYEQYF
TGTGCCAGCAGCGGAGCCTACGAGCAGTACTTC
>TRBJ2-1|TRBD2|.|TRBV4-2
CASSQGSDSGTGEQFF
TGTGCCAGCAGCCAAGGATCCGATAGCGGGACGGGTGAGCAGTTCTTC
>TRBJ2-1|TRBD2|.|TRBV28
CASRNGLERNEQFF
TGTGCCAGCAGAAACGGACTAGAGCGGAATGAGCAGTTCTTC
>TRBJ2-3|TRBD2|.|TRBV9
CASRRTSDTDTQYF
TGTGCCAGCAGACGGACTAGCGACACAGATACGCAGTATTTT
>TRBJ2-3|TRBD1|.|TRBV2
CASSGQGLTDTQYF
TGTGCCAGCAGTGGACAGGGTTTGACAGATACGCAGTATTTT
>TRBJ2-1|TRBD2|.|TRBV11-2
CASSLGAGGYNEQFF
TGTGCCAGCAGCTTAGGGGCGGGAGGGTACAATGAGCAGTTCTTC
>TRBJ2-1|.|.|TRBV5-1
CASSLGAYASEQFF
TGCGCCAGCAGCTTGGGCGCGTACGCGAGTGAGCAGTTCTTC
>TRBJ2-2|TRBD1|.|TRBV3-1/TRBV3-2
CASSPDLTGTVNTGELFF
TGTGCCAGCAGCCCAGACCTCACCGGGACAGTGAACACCGGGGAGCTGTTTTTT
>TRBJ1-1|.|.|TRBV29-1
CSVEDPMSLDTEAFF
TGCAGCGTTGAAGACCCTATGAGCCTCGACACTGAAGCTTTCTTT
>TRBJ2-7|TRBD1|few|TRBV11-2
CASSSGTGSIYEQYF
TGTGCCAGCAGCTCGGGGACAGGTTCGATCTACGAGCAGTACTTC
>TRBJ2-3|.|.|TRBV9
CASGAVYSSTDTQYF
TGTGCCAGCGGAGCAGTCTACTCTAGCACAGATACGCAGTATTTT
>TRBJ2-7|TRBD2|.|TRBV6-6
CASSTSGSSYEQYF
TGTGCCAGCAGTACTAGCGGGAGCTCCTACGAGCAGTACTTC